This section outlines one T cell receptor (beta chain) sequence together with its context. In the original analysis: Researchers report that nucleated cell counts were estimated from reference gene primer amplification. The repertoire was sequenced with immunoSEQ multiplex PCR; TCRdb's copy has only in-frame clones and lacks some. The V and J calls and clone size come from that table; D and trimming were worked out from the DNA. Of roughly 78,000 clones detected, 86% appear once; the ten largest clones hold around 1.9%. The sample comes from a study of blood T cell repertoires in COVID-19. Study in general: PBMCs, B-cell-depleted T cells, or T cells were the source of the cDNA or gDNA that made up the material.

The sequenced sample was peripheral blood. The TCR originated in a woman in her fifties or sixties with acute or convalescent COVID-19.

The CDR3 sequence is CASSEVGSPQGETQYF. CDR3 sequence (DNA): TGTGCCAGCAGTGAAGTTGGCTCTCCCCAGGGGGAGACCCAGTACTTC. This sequence joins TRBV6-1 and TRBJ2-5; a possible D gene is TRBD1 (6 bases). The CDR3 covers 16 residues. V lost 1 base to trimming and J lost 5 bases, with 17 bases between them. Per germline, CDR1 MNHNS and CDR2 SASEGT.